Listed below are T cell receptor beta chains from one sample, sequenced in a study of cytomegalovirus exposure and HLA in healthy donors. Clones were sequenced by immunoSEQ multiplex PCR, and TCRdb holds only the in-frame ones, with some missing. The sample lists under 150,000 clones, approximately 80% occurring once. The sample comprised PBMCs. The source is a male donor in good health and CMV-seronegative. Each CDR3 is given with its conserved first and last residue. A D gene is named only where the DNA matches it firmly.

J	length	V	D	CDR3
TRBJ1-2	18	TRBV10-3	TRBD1	CATRAGQGVLDPRYGYTF
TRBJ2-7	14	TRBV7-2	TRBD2	CASSLAGLTYEQYF
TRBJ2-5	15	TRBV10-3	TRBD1	CAISGPPGTEETQYF
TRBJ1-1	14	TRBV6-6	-	CASTIREGGMAAFF
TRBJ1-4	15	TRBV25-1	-	CASSHRALGYGELFF
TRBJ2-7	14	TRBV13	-	CASSLGSETYEQYF
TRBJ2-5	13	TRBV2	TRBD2	CAGSGLAAETQYF
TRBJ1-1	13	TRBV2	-	CASILDRNTEAFF
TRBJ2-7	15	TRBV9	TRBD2	CASSVGLAETYEQYF
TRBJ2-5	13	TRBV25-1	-	CASSEPARSGWNF
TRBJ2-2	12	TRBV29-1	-	CSVLKSPGELFF
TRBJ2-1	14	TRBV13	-	CASSLQDSYNEQFF
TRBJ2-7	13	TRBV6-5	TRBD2	CASNLAGSYEQYF
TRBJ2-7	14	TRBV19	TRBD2	CASTLQGGDYEQYF
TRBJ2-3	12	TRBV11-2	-	CASSLSGFTQYF
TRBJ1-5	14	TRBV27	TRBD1	CASSIRQGYQPQHF
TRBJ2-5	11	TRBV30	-	CAWMVAETQYF
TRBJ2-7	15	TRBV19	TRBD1	CASSPGQGASYEQYF
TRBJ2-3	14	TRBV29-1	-	CSGIQWDNTDTQYF
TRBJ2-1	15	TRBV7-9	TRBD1	CASVDRARSYNEQFF
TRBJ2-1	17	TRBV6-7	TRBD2	CASSPGAREFAFNEQFF
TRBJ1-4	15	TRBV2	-	CASSLETGINEKLFF
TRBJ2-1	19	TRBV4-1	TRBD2	CASSQDRGGDLSLKDEQFF
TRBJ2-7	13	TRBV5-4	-	CASSVEGNHEQYF
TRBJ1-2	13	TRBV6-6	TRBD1	CASMGTGENGYTF
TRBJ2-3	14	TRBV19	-	CASSMTSISDTQYF
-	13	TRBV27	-	CASSGRGLYEQYF
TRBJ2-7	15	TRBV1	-	CTSSQELAGAYEQYF
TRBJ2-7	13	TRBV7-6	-	CASSLGPNYEQYF
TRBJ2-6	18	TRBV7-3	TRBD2	CASSRDSSGRIGANVLTF
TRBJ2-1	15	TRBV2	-	CASSETQLQKRREVF
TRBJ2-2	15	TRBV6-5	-	CASSGARRPTGELFF
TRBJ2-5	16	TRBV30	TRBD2	CAWSVLSAGGLETQYF
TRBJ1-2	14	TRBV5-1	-	CASSLGQESLGYTF
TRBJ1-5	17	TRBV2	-	CASRRKWGLYSNQPQHF
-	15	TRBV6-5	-	CASSYSRGMVYEQYF
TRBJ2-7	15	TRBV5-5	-	CASSLVGGISYEQYF
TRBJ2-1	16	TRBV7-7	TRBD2	CASSLGGSSGREEQFF
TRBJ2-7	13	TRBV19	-	CASSMPTGTEQYF
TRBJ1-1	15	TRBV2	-	CASSEDEGMNTEAFF
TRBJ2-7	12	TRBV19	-	CASSPGLNEQYF
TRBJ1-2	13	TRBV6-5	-	CASSPEAARGYTF
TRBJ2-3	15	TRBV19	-	CASSSRWGGADTQYF
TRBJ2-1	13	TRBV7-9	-	CASSLVAANEQFF
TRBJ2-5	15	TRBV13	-	CASSLIQAGFETQYF
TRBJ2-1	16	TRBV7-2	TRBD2	CASSLYLAGPYNEQFF
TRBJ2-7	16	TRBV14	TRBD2	CASSPLSGGSSYEQYF
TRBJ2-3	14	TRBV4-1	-	CASSLETGTDTQYF
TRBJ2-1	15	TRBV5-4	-	CASSYSGGGYNEQFF
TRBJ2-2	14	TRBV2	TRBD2	CATSLAGETGELFF
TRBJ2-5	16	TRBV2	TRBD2	CASSSGVAGGLGTQYF
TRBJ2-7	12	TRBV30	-	CAFPGPGGEQYF
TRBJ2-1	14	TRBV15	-	CATSRDRESNEQFF
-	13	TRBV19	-	CASSIPQTSEQYF
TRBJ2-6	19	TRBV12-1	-	CASSLTGTGALSGANVLTF
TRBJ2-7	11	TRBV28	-	CASSFNYEQYF
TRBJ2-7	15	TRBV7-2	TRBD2	CASSLGTSGRNEQYF
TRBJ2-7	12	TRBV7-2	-	CASSLRGWEQYF
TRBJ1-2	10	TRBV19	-	CATKGYGYTF
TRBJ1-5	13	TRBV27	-	CATSDSHNQPQHF